The 13 T cell receptor beta chains presented below share a single source sample, sequenced in a study of shared clonotypes between healthy human individuals. The data were produced by immunoSEQ multiplex PCR, yet TCRdb's version contains in-frame clones alone and is incomplete. The sample carries approximately 940,000 clones, over 60% recorded once. Sequences were obtained from memory CD4+ T cells sorted from blood. Subset reported: CD45RA-negative fraction. These receptors all stem from a man younger than 35 in good health.

V usage is TRBV5-1 and J usage is TRBJ2-5, with 7 bases lining up with TRBD1. The J call may not be correct, given that the DNA end is closer to TRBJ2-7. The CDR3 has 15 amino acids. Germline V CDR1 and CDR2: SGHRS, YFSETQ. The CDR3 DNA follows: TGCGCCAGCAGATCCGGACAGGCGAGCTCCTACGAGCAGTACTTC. This sequence encodes CASRSGQASSYEQYF.

The rearrangement uses TRBV30 and TRBJ1-6; maybe TRBD1 (5 bases). The ends were cut back, 4 bases at V and 6 bases at J, with 10 bases in the middle. CDR1 GTSNPN and CDR2 SVGIG come from the germline V gene (reference sequence). The CDR3 spans 13 residues. CDR3 residues: CAWNQGPNSPLHF. CDR3 coding DNA: TGTGCCTGGAATCAGGGTCCTAATTCACCCCTCCACTTT.

V and J are TRBV12-5 and TRBJ2-7; D is uncertain. Germline values: CDR1 LGHNT, CDR2 FRNRAP. Trimming shortened V by 7 bases and J by 0 bases, and 10 bases separated the two germline ends. This CDR3 has 13 residues. The CDR3 region has the DNA TGTGCTAGTGCGTGGATACCCTCCTACGAGCAGTACTTC. Its translation is CASAWIPSYEQYF.

This clone was found a few times. The chain carries TRBV21-1 and TRBJ2-7; the table's D call, TRBD1, was not checked against the DNA. TRBV21-1 counts as a pseudogene. The CDR3 is made up of 10 amino acids. This CDR3 reads CARTGVEQYF. The DNA of the CDR3 is TGTGCCAGAACAGGGGTCGAGCAGTACTTC.

The J gene is TRBJ2-5, the V gene TRBV28; D perhaps matches TRBD2 (6 bases). V was shortened by 7 bases and J by 2 bases, with 11 bases between the two germline ends. Germline assignment: CDR1 MDHEN and CDR2 SYDVKM. This CDR3 region has 13 residues. The CDR3 DNA reads TGTGCCAGCAATCGGGAGCTACAAGAGACCCAGTACTTC. Its protein is CASNRELQETQYF.

V usage is TRBV7-2 and J usage is TRBJ2-1; 8 bases match TRBD2. The junction had 6 bases not matched to a gene; V was cut back by 1 base and J by 4 bases. Germline lookup yields CDR1 SGHTA and CDR2 FQGNSA. This CDR3 comprises 16 residues. The CDR3 region has the DNA TGTGCCAGCAGCTTAGGGACTAGCAGTAGGTACAATGAGCAGTTCTTC. It translates to CASSLGTSSRYNEQFF.

The J gene is TRBJ1-4, the V gene TRBV7-8; D is ambiguous. Germline CDR1 SGHVS, CDR2 FQNEAQ. Trimming shortened V by 1 base and J by 8 bases, and 5 bases separated the two germline ends. The CDR3 is 12 residues long. CDR3 region: CASSLVGEKLFF. CDR3 nucleotide sequence: TGTGCCAGCAGCTTAGTTGGGGAAAAACTGTTTTTT.

This sequence joins TRBV29-1 and TRBJ2-7, with 12 bases identical to TRBD2. Looked up from germline, CDR1 is SQVTM and CDR2 is ANQGSEA. The length of the CDR3 is 14 residues. V dropped 7 bases and J dropped 3; count of bases not matched to a gene: 7. CDR3: CSATGLAGNYEQYF. The CDR3 coding sequence is TGCAGCGCTACCGGACTAGCGGGAAACTACGAGCAGTACTTC.

This sequence joins TRBV27 and TRBJ1-5, with 11 bases lining up with TRBD1. Germline trimming cut 5 bases from V and 2 bases from J; bases unmatched to any gene: 14. The germline V gene encodes CDR1 MNHEY and CDR2 SMNVEV (reference sequence). The CDR3 runs 19 residues. The CDR3 is CASSPATGTGGGGNQPQHF. As DNA, the CDR3 is TGTGCCAGCAGTCCCGCGACAGGGACAGGGGGAGGGGGCAATCAGCCCCAGCATTTT.

The chain has TRBV7-3 and TRBJ2-3, with D tentatively TRBD1 (6 bases). V was shortened by 5 bases and J by 1 base, with 16 bases between the two germline ends. This CDR3 contains 16 residues. CDR1 and CDR2 (germline): SGHTA, FQGTGA. As DNA, the CDR3 is TGTGCCAGCAGCCTGCATGGGGGCTCGGGCACAGATACGCAGTATTTT. The encoded protein is CASSLHGGSGTDTQYF.

On this clone itself: Other DNA sequences from this sample encode an identical CDR3 as well. The chain joins TRBV7-6 to TRBJ2-2; TRBD1 agrees at 9 bases. Germline CDR1 reads SGHVS; CDR2 reads FNYEAQ. Losses at the gene ends were 6 bases for V and 1 base for J; bases not matched to a gene: 3. This CDR3 region has 15 residues. CDR3 DNA sequence: TGTGCCAGCAGTTTGGGACAGGGGAACACCGGGGAGCTGTTTTTT. It is translated as CASSLGQGNTGELFF.

This chain connects TRBV2 to TRBJ2-3; D perhaps matches TRBD1 (6 bases). This CDR3 contains 12 residues. V lost 4 bases and J 4 bases, leaving 6 bases between the germline ends. Per the germline V gene, CDR1 is SNHLY and CDR2 is FYNNEI. CDR3 coding DNA: TGTGCCAGCAGTGCAGGGGCAGATACGCAGTATTTT. It encodes CASSAGADTQYF.

The gene calls are TRBV7-9 and TRBJ1-5, with 8 bases lining up with TRBD1. After removal of 5 bases from V and 3 bases from J, the junction contained 6 bases not matched to a gene. The germline CDR1 and CDR2 sequences are SEHNR and FQNEAQ (reference sequence). The CDR3 is 15 amino acids. CDR3 in DNA: TGTGCCAGCAGCCAAGACAGGGGACCCAATCAGCCCCAGCATTTT. Its translation is CASSQDRGPNQPQHF.